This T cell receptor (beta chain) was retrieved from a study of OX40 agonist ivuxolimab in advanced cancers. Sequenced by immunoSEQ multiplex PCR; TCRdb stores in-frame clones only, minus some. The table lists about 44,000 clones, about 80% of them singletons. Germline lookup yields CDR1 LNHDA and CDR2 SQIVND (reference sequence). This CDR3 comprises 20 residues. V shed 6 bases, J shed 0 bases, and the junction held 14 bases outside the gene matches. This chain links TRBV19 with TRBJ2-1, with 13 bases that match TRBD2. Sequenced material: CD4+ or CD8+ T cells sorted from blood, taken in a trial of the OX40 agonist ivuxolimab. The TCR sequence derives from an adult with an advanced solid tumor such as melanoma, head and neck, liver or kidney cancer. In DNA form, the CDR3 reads TGTGCCAGTAGCAACGGACCGACTAGCGGGAGGTCCAGCTCCTACAATGAGCAGTTCTTC. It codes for CASSNGPTSGRSSSYNEQFF.